Listed below are T cell receptor beta chains from one sample, sequenced in a study of vaccination and CD4 T cells after COVID-19. TCRdb re-analysed the PCR reads in MiXCR, keeping a single row per CDR3 protein. The sample carries roughly 11,000 distinct CDR3 sequences, approximately 61% recorded once. Their antigen targets remain unknown. The specimen sequenced was CD4+ T cells from blood, cultured in vitro. These TCRs come from a human donor who had recovered from COVID-19. Both conserved end residues are part of each CDR3. A D gene is named only where the DNA matches it firmly. Not all rows give a size; the values are once, few, many and, for expanded clones, a class.

CDR3aa: CASIDRAETQYF; CDR3nt: TGTGCCAGCATCGACAGGGCTGAGACCCAGTACTTC; j_gene: TRBJ2-5; abundance: .; len: 12; d_gene: TRBD1; v_gene: TRBV28
CDR3aa: CSVDRANTGELFF; CDR3nt: TGCAGCGTTGACAGGGCGAACACCGGGGAGCTGTTTTTT; j_gene: TRBJ2-2; abundance: few; len: 13; d_gene: .; v_gene: TRBV29-1
CDR3aa: CASRAGTRREQYF; CDR3nt: TGTGCCAGCAGGGCCGGGACTCGACGCGAGCAGTACTTC; j_gene: TRBJ2-7; abundance: .; len: 13; d_gene: .; v_gene: TRBV6-1
CDR3aa: CASSPEVNTEAFF; CDR3nt: TGTGCCAGCAGCCCAGAAGTGAACACTGAAGCTTTCTTT; j_gene: TRBJ1-1; abundance: medium-sized; len: 13; d_gene: .; v_gene: TRBV7-9
CDR3aa: CASSGTSGDTQYF; CDR3nt: TGTGCCTCATCCGGGACTAGCGGAGATACGCAGTATTTT; j_gene: TRBJ2-3; abundance: few; len: 13; d_gene: TRBD2; v_gene: TRBV24-1
CDR3aa: CASSRRTGAYQSPLHF; CDR3nt: TGTGCCAGCAGTCGCCGGACAGGGGCATATCAGTCACCCCTCCACTTT; j_gene: TRBJ1-6; abundance: .; len: 16; d_gene: TRBD1; v_gene: TRBV12-3/TRBV12-4
CDR3aa: CSASDDTQYF; CDR3nt: TGCAGTGCTAGCGACGATACGCAGTATTTT; j_gene: TRBJ2-3; abundance: .; len: 10; d_gene: .; v_gene: TRBV20-1
CDR3aa: CASSPPPSGWKETQYF; CDR3nt: TGTGCCAGCTCACCACCCCCGAGCGGCTGGAAAGAGACCCAGTACTTC; j_gene: TRBJ2-5; abundance: .; len: 16; d_gene: .; v_gene: TRBV18
CDR3aa: CASSNTGGSRPYEQYF; CDR3nt: TGTGCCAGTAGTAATACAGGGGGCTCTAGACCGTACGAGCAGTACTTC; j_gene: TRBJ2-7; abundance: .; len: 16; d_gene: TRBD1; v_gene: TRBV19
CDR3aa: CATSDAGEGQPQHF; CDR3nt: TGTGCCACCAGTGATGCAGGGGAGGGTCAGCCCCAGCATTTT; j_gene: TRBJ1-5; abundance: .; len: 14; d_gene: .; v_gene: TRBV24-1
CDR3aa: CASSYPSGTLETQYF; CDR3nt: TGTGCCAGCAGTTACCCCTCCGGGACTCTTGAGACCCAGTACTTC; j_gene: TRBJ2-5; abundance: .; len: 15; d_gene: .; v_gene: TRBV6-5
CDR3aa: CASNDRGLGYTF; CDR3nt: TGTGCCAGCAACGACAGGGGCCTTGGCTACACCTTC; j_gene: TRBJ1-2; abundance: medium-sized; len: 12; d_gene: TRBD1; v_gene: TRBV6-2/TRBV6-3
CDR3aa: CASRTANTGELFF; CDR3nt: TGTGCCAGCCGGACAGCCAACACCGGGGAGCTGTTTTTT; j_gene: TRBJ2-2; abundance: .; len: 13; d_gene: .; v_gene: TRBV18
CDR3aa: CASSLVQNEQFF; CDR3nt: TGCGCCAGCAGCTTGGTTCAGAATGAGCAGTTCTTC; j_gene: TRBJ2-1; abundance: .; len: 12; d_gene: .; v_gene: TRBV5-1
CDR3aa: CASSFLAGGGYNEQFF; CDR3nt: TGTGCCAGCAGCTTCCTAGCGGGGGGGGGTTACAATGAGCAGTTCTTC; j_gene: TRBJ2-1; abundance: .; len: 16; d_gene: TRBD2; v_gene: TRBV7-6
CDR3aa: CSASEGKEADTQYF; CDR3nt: TGCAGTGCTAGTGAGGGAAAGGAGGCAGATACGCAGTATTTT; j_gene: TRBJ2-3; abundance: few; len: 14; d_gene: .; v_gene: TRBV20-1
CDR3aa: CASSEGLTSKAEQYF; CDR3nt: TGTGCCAGCAGTGAAGGTCTGACTAGTAAGGCAGAGCAGTACTTC; j_gene: TRBJ2-7; abundance: .; len: 15; d_gene: .; v_gene: TRBV6-1
CDR3aa: CASSSRLNTEAFF; CDR3nt: TGTGCCAGCAGTTCTAGATTGAACACTGAAGCTTTCTTT; j_gene: TRBJ1-1; abundance: .; len: 13; d_gene: .; v_gene: TRBV12-3/TRBV12-4
CDR3aa: CSAREWTGRVPLHF; CDR3nt: TGCAGTGCTAGAGAGTGGACAGGGCGAGTACCCCTCCACTTT; j_gene: TRBJ1-6; abundance: .; len: 14; d_gene: TRBD1; v_gene: TRBV20-1
CDR3aa: CASSVAPGGPAEQYF; CDR3nt: TGTGCCAGCAGCGTAGCGCCGGGAGGGCCGGCCGAGCAGTACTTC; j_gene: TRBJ2-7; abundance: .; len: 15; d_gene: TRBD2; v_gene: TRBV9
CDR3aa: CASSLGTGGGETQYF; CDR3nt: TGTGCCAGCAGTTTAGGGACAGGGGGCGGGGAGACCCAGTACTTC; j_gene: TRBJ2-5; abundance: .; len: 15; d_gene: TRBD1; v_gene: TRBV12-3/TRBV12-4
CDR3aa: CASSGGYIVGGDQAFF; CDR3nt: TGTGCCAGCAGTGGGGGGTATATTGTTGGAGGAGACCAAGCTTTCTTT; j_gene: TRBJ1-1; abundance: .; len: 16; d_gene: .; v_gene: TRBV2
CDR3aa: CASSSTGGDSTDTQYF; CDR3nt: TGTGCCAGCAGCTCTACTGGCGGGGATAGCACAGATACGCAGTATTTT; j_gene: TRBJ2-3; abundance: .; len: 16; d_gene: .; v_gene: TRBV6-4
CDR3aa: CASSLVEGGYNSPLHF; CDR3nt: TGCGCCAGCAGCCTGGTCGAGGGTGGGTATAATTCACCCCTCCACTTT; j_gene: TRBJ1-6; abundance: .; len: 16; d_gene: .; v_gene: TRBV5-1
CDR3aa: CASSSPGGQRNQPQHF; CDR3nt: TGTGCCAGCAGCTCCCCAGGTGGACAGCGCAATCAGCCCCAGCATTTT; j_gene: TRBJ1-5; abundance: few; len: 16; d_gene: .; v_gene: TRBV7-8
CDR3aa: CACQGGMNTEAFF; CDR3nt: TGTGCCTGCCAAGGGGGGATGAACACTGAAGCTTTCTTT; j_gene: TRBJ1-1; abundance: .; len: 13; d_gene: .; v_gene: TRBV6-1
CDR3aa: CASSQWTQTGQPQHF; CDR3nt: TGTGCCAGCAGCCAATGGACTCAAACGGGTCAGCCCCAGCATTTT; j_gene: TRBJ1-5; abundance: few; len: 15; d_gene: .; v_gene: TRBV6-4
CDR3aa: CASKFDRSYNEQFF; CDR3nt: TGTGCCAGCAAATTCGACAGGAGCTACAATGAGCAGTTCTTC; j_gene: TRBJ2-1; abundance: .; len: 14; d_gene: .; v_gene: TRBV2
CDR3aa: CASSFLQRYSNQPQHF; CDR3nt: TGTGCCAGCAGTTTCCTACAACGATATAGCAATCAGCCCCAGCATTTT; j_gene: TRBJ1-5; abundance: few; len: 16; d_gene: .; v_gene: TRBV28
CDR3aa: CAISGGGGTEAFF; CDR3nt: TGTGCCATCAGTGGTGGGGGGGGCACTGAAGCTTTCTTT; j_gene: TRBJ1-1; abundance: .; len: 13; d_gene: .; v_gene: TRBV10-3
CDR3aa: CSARAGNYEKLFF; CDR3nt: TGCAGTGCTAGAGCTGGGAACTATGAAAAACTGTTTTTT; j_gene: TRBJ1-4; abundance: once; len: 13; d_gene: .; v_gene: TRBV20-1
CDR3aa: CASTQGGRGTEAFF; CDR3nt: TGTGCCAGCACACAGGGCGGCCGGGGCACTGAAGCTTTCTTT; j_gene: TRBJ1-1; abundance: few; len: 14; d_gene: .; v_gene: TRBV2
CDR3aa: CSAEGDRGSSGNQPQHF; CDR3nt: TGCAGTGCAGAGGGGGACAGGGGGTCTTCTGGCAATCAGCCCCAGCATTTT; j_gene: TRBJ1-5; abundance: few; len: 17; d_gene: TRBD1; v_gene: TRBV20-1
CDR3aa: CASSYSPRSPLHF; CDR3nt: TGTGCCAGCAGTTACTCCCCCAGGTCACCCCTCCACTTT; j_gene: TRBJ1-6; abundance: few; len: 13; d_gene: .; v_gene: TRBV6-5
CDR3aa: CASSQDSNQPQHF; CDR3nt: TGTGCCAGCAGCCAGGACAGCAATCAGCCCCAGCATTTT; j_gene: TRBJ1-5; abundance: .; len: 13; d_gene: .; v_gene: TRBV7-9
CDR3aa: CASSRDAGWTQPQHF; CDR3nt: TGTGCCAGTAGCAGGGACGCAGGGTGGACTCAGCCCCAGCATTTT; j_gene: TRBJ1-5; abundance: .; len: 15; d_gene: .; v_gene: TRBV19
CDR3aa: CASSQDLAGGGRTGELFF; CDR3nt: TGCGCCAGCAGCCAAGATCTAGCGGGGGGTGGTCGCACCGGGGAGCTGTTTTTT; j_gene: TRBJ2-2; abundance: medium-sized; len: 18; d_gene: TRBD2; v_gene: TRBV4-1
CDR3aa: CASSIVGQGPAEQYF; CDR3nt: TGTGCCAGCAGCATAGTAGGACAAGGCCCAGCCGAGCAGTACTTC; j_gene: TRBJ2-7; abundance: .; len: 15; d_gene: .; v_gene: TRBV7-2
CDR3aa: CASSHGQGSYGYTF; CDR3nt: TGTGCCAGCAGTCACGGACAGGGTTCCTATGGCTACACCTTC; j_gene: TRBJ1-2; abundance: .; len: 14; d_gene: TRBD1; v_gene: TRBV5-6
CDR3aa: CSARGTGAPKAQHF; CDR3nt: TGCAGTGCTAGAGGGACAGGAGCACCCAAGGCCCAGCATTTT; j_gene: TRBJ1-5; abundance: .; len: 14; d_gene: TRBD1; v_gene: TRBV20-1
CDR3aa: CASSGHRASSYNEQFF; CDR3nt: TGTGCCAGCAGTGGCCACCGGGCCAGCTCCTACAATGAGCAGTTCTTC; j_gene: TRBJ2-1; abundance: .; len: 16; d_gene: .; v_gene: TRBV6-1
CDR3aa: CATSRDQGRGLTEAFF; CDR3nt: TGTGCCACCAGCAGAGATCAAGGCAGGGGACTCACTGAAGCTTTCTTT; j_gene: TRBJ1-1; abundance: .; len: 16; d_gene: .; v_gene: TRBV15
CDR3aa: CSAMMSSTGNSPLHF; CDR3nt: TGCAGTGCTATGATGTCGAGTACGGGGAATTCACCCCTCCACTTT; j_gene: TRBJ1-6; abundance: few; len: 15; d_gene: .; v_gene: TRBV20-1
CDR3aa: CSARDRVDSGNTIYF; CDR3nt: TGCAGTGCTAGAGATCGGGTCGACTCTGGAAACACCATATATTTT; j_gene: TRBJ1-3; abundance: .; len: 15; d_gene: .; v_gene: TRBV20-1
CDR3aa: CASSQDQGVGGAYEQYF; CDR3nt: TGCGCCAGCAGCCAAGACCAAGGTGTAGGGGGCGCATACGAGCAGTACTTC; j_gene: TRBJ2-7; abundance: .; len: 17; d_gene: TRBD1; v_gene: TRBV4-3